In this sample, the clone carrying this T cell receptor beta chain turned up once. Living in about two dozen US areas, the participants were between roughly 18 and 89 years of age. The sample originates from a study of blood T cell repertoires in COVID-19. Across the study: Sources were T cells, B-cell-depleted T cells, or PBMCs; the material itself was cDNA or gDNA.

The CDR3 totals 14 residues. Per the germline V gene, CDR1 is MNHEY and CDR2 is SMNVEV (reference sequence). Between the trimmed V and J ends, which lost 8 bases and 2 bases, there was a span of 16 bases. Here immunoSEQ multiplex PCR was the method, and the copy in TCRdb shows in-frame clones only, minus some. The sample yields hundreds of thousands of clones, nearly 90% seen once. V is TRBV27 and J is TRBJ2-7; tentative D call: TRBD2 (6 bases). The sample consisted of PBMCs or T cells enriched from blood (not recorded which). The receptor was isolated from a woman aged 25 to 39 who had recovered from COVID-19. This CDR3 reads CASGEAGATYEQYF. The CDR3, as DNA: TGTGCCAGCGGGGAAGCGGGTGCTACCTACGAGCAGTACTTC.